This T cell receptor beta chain was captured in a study of blood T cell repertoires in COVID-19. Study summary: Samples taken during acute and convalescent COVID-19 were collected in the United States, Italy and Spain.

Deletions cut 7 bases from V and 1 base from J, with 15 bases between. Per the germline V gene, CDR1 is LNHDA and CDR2 is SQIVND (reference sequence). The CDR3 consists of 15 residues. Under the authors' procedure: Amplification from reference gene primers served as the basis for estimated nucleated cell counts. Profiling relied on immunoSEQ multiplex PCR, and the TCRdb table lists in-frame clones only, not all of them. V and J calls and clone size are copied from that table; D and trimming were computed from the DNA. Of roughly 200,000 clones in the sample, 87% were seen once. The chain couples TRBV19 to TRBJ2-3; D might be TRBD2 (6 bases). The TCR sequence derives from a woman between 18 and 30 years old who had recovered from COVID-19. The specimen sequenced was peripheral blood. The CDR3 DNA reads TGTGCCAGTAAAAGTTGGGCTAGCGGCACAGATACGCAGTATTTT. Its translation: CASKSWASGTDTQYF. The entire variable domain, with the rest obtained from reference TRBV19 and TRBJ2-3, is as follows: DGGITQSPKYLFRKEGQNVTLSCEQNLNHDAMYWYRQDPGQGLRLIYYSQIVNDFQKGDIAEGYSVSREKKESFPLTVTSAQKNPTAFYLCASKSWASGTDTQYFGPGTRLTVL.